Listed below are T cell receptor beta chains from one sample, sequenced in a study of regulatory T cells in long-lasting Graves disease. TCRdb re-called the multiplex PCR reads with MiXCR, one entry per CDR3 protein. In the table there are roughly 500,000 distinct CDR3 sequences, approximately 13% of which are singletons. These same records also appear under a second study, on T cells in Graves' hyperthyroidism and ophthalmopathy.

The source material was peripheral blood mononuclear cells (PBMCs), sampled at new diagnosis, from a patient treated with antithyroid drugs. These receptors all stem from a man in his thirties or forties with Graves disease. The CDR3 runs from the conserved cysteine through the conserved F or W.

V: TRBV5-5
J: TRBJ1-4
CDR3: CASSLGPLFATNEKLFF

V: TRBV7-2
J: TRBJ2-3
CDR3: CASSGTSGSWTDTQYF

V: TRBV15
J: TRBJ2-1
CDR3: CATSREDRGSYNEQFF

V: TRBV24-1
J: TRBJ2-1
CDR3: CATSDTNTGPYNEQFF

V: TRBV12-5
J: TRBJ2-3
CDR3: CASGLIRAATDTQYF

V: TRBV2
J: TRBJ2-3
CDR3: CASSQTGETDTQYF

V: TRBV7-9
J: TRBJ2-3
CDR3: CASSVDRGAMASTDTQYF

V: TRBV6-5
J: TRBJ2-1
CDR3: CASSSLGTGVGEQFF

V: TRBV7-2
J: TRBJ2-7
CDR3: CASSKAGEEDEQYF

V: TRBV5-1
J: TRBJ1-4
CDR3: CASSLIDRIDEKLFF

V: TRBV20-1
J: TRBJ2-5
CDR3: CSSRTGGLQETQYF

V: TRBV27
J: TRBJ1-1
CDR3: CASSLHTEAFF

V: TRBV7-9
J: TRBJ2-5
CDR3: CASSFYRDEGWETQYF

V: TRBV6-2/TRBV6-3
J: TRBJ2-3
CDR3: CASSYSREVDTQYF

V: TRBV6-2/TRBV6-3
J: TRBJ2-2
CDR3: CASALRGTNTGELFF

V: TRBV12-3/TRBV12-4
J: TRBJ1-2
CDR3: CASSRSGSYTF

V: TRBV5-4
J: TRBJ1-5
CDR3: CASSLEEEGPQHF

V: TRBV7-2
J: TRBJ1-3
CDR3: CASSPGRGNTIYF

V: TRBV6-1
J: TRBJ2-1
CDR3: CASLNPGQQFF

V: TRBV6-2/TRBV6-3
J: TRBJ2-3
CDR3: CASSHLTSGSRDTQYF

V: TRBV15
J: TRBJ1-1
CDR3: CATSEGTRTEAFF

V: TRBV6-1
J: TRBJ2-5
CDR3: CASRDVREGETQYF

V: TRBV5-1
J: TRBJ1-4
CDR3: CASSSSGLGEKLFF

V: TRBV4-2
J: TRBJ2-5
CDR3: CASSQELGSVTQYF

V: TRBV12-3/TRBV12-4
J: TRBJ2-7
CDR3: CASSSYGLAGSYEQYF

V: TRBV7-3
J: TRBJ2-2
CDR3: CASSLQGKGSGELFF

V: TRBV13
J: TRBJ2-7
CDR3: CASSPTLGERSAYEQYF

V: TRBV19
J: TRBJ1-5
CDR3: CASPAGQHSGNQPQHF

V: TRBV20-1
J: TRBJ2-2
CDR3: CSARDGGGNTGELFF

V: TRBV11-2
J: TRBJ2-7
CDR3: CASTLMARDEQYF